The entry that follows covers one TCR beta chain sequence. Antigen specificity is unknown. This specimen belongs to a study of beta chain features in type 1 diabetes. Study-wide findings and caveats: For Type 1 diabetes patients, all four CD4+ subsets carried TCRB CDR3s that were moderately but significantly shorter. For patients, the naive, central memory and Treg TCRB repertoires appeared more alike than for healthy donors. Cells with high TCR expression could be over-represented when cDNA is sequenced.

In all sorted populations, purity surpassed 95%. What was sequenced were expressed TCRB transcripts, since all of the isolated RNA had been reverse transcribed. Using immunoSEQ multiplex PCR, the repertoire was profiled, and TCRdb retains in-frame clones only, with some absent. The sample includes under 350,000 clones, roughly an eighth of them seen just once. V was pared by 6 bases and J by 0 bases, with 11 bases of the junction left unmatched. CDR1 and CDR2 (germline): MNHEY, SMNVEV (reference sequence). CDR3 length equals 17 residues. What was sequenced was naive CD4+ T cells from blood. The chain combines TRBV27 with TRBJ1-1; TRBD1 aligns across 9 bases. The TCR was taken from a young man with type 1 diabetes. CDR3 DNA sequence: TGTGCCAGCAGATGGGGGACAGGGTCTGCGTTGAACACTGAAGCTTTCTTT. Protein sequence: CASRWGTGSALNTEAFF.